Each of the 25 T cell receptor beta chains below was sequenced from the same sample in a study of CD8+ T cells in alopecia areata. The authors extracted RNA and reverse transcribed it into cDNA as the sequencing template. The method was immunoSEQ multiplex PCR; TCRdb's version includes in-frame clones alone and lacks a portion of them. Of about 160,000 clones in the sample, about 87% were seen once. Sequenced material: CD8+ T cells sorted from blood, taken at week 0. These receptors all stem from a human donor with alopecia areata.

V and J are TRBV13 and TRBJ1-2, with 10 bases lining up with TRBD1. The CDR3 is 15 amino acids. J gave up 8 bases and V 0 bases, and 6 bases lay outside the gene matches. Germline-derived CDR1 and CDR2 are PRHDT and FYEKMQ (reference sequence). The CDR3 reads CASSLGGTGVIGYTF. The CDR3 coding sequence is TGTGCCAGCAGCTTAGGAGGGACAGGGGTAATCGGCTACACCTTC. The variable domain in full, with the rest retrieved from reference TRBV13 and TRBJ1-2, is AAGVIQSPRHLIKEKRETATLKCYPIPRHDTVYWYQQGPGQDPQFLISFYEKMQSDKGSIPDRFSAQQFSDYHSELNMSSLELGDSALYFCASSLGGTGVIGYTFGSGTRLTVV.

The chain couples TRBV27 to TRBJ2-1, with TRBD2 as a possible D gene (5 bases). The V gene's germline CDR1 is MNHEY and CDR2 SMNVEV (reference sequence). Deletions cut 8 bases from V and 9 bases from J, with 11 bases between. This CDR3 comprises 11 residues. The CDR3 spells CASEIRGEQFF. Here the CDR3 DNA reads TGTGCCAGCGAAATACGGGGTGAGCAGTTCTTC.

The V gene is TRBV11-2, the J gene TRBJ2-7; either TRBD1 or TRBD2 may fit D (5 bases each). This CDR3 region has 14 residues. With 1 base removed from V and 0 bases from J, the gap between germline ends came to 7 bases. Germline V gene lookup returns CDR1 SGHAT and CDR2 FQNNGV. CDR3 sequence: CASSLAGLSYEQYF. For the CDR3, the DNA is TGTGCCAGCAGCTTAGCGGGGCTCTCCTACGAGCAGTACTTC.

The gene calls are TRBV9 and TRBJ2-2, with no clear D. Germline CDR1 and CDR2: SGDLS and YYNGEE. The CDR3 has 14 amino acids. Trimming took 0 bases from V and 6 from J, leaving 9 bases between them. CDR3 amino acids: CASSVVDPPGELFF. CDR3 in DNA: TGTGCCAGCAGCGTAGTGGACCCACCCGGGGAGCTGTTTTTT. The entire variable domain, with the rest obtained from reference TRBV9 and TRBJ2-2, is as follows: DSGVTQTPKHLITATGQRVTLRCSPRSGDLSVYWYQQSLDQGLQFLIQYYNGEERAKGNILERFSAQQFPDLHSELNLSSLELGDSALYFCASSVVDPPGELFFGEGSRLTVL.

The chain recombines TRBV10-2 with TRBJ1-1; 7 bases line up with TRBD1. This CDR3 is built from 13 residues. V lost 7 bases and J lost 6; bases outside the gene matches: 8. The germline V gene encodes CDR1 WSHSY and CDR2 SAAADI. The CDR3 nucleotides are TGCGCCAGCAACTCCGGACAGGCCGCTGAAGCTTTCTTT. Amino acids: CASNSGQAAEAFF.

V gene TRBV18 combines with J gene TRBJ2-7; D may be TRBD2 (5 bases). This CDR3 is 14 amino acids long. Trimming shortened V by 3 bases and J by 1 base, and 10 bases separated the two germline ends. Germline V gene lookup returns CDR1 KGHSH and CDR2 LQKENI. The chain's CDR3 is CASSPRERSYEQYF. The CDR3, as DNA: TGTGCCAGCTCACCGAGGGAGCGGTCCTACGAGCAGTACTTC.

The chain links TRBV9 to TRBJ2-7, with 7 bases aligning to TRBD1. This CDR3 is built from 15 residues. Germline CDR1 SGDLS, CDR2 YYNGEE. The trim removed 0 bases at V and 4 bases at J, leaving 7 bases unmatched. The CDR3 sequence is CASSVATGEMYEQYF. The CDR3 DNA reads as TGTGCCAGCAGCGTAGCTACAGGGGAGATGTACGAGCAGTACTTC.

The rearrangement joins TRBV7-9 to TRBJ2-3; D gene ambiguous. V was shortened by 5 bases and J by 5 bases, with 17 bases between the two germline ends. The CDR3 length is 15 residues. Germline CDR1 SEHNR, CDR2 FQNEAQ (reference sequence). Here the CDR3 reads CASSPLIASLDTQYF. In nucleotides, the CDR3 is TGTGCCAGCAGCCCTCTGATAGCCTCATTAGATACGCAGTATTTT.

The chain is built from TRBV30 and TRBJ2-7; 10 bases match TRBD1. Germline V gene sequence: CDR1 GTSNPN, CDR2 SVGIG (reference sequence). CDR3 length equals 14 residues. The J segment lost 3 bases and the V segment lost 4 bases, leaving 6 bases of the junction unmatched. This chain's CDR3 is CAWKAGTGDYEQYF. In nucleotides, the CDR3 is TGTGCCTGGAAAGCCGGGACAGGGGACTACGAGCAGTACTTC.

J is TRBJ2-1 and V is TRBV5-1; D not certain. The CDR3 contains 15 residues. V lost 7 bases and J lost 0, with 14 bases in between. Germline V gene data show CDR1 as SGHRS and CDR2 as YFSETQ. The CDR3 reads CASHGGTGSYNEQFF. The CDR3, as DNA: TGCGCCAGCCATGGCGGTACGGGCTCCTACAATGAGCAGTTCTTC.

This clone has only one observation. V gene TRBV13 combines with J gene TRBJ2-7; perhaps TRBD1 as D (6 bases). Germline CDR1 is PRHDT and CDR2 is FYEKMQ (reference sequence). This CDR3 comprises 15 residues. Trimming removed 1 base at V and 3 bases at J, with 13 bases between. The CDR3 nucleotides are TGTGCCAGCAGCTTAGAATACAGGGCGGACTACGAGCAGTACTTC. Translation: CASSLEYRADYEQYF.

V and J are TRBV4-1 and TRBJ2-7, with TRBD2 as a possible D gene (6 bases). The CDR3 totals 14 residues. V lost 1 base, J lost 7 bases, and 14 bases lay in between. CDR1 is MGHRA and CDR2 is YSYEKL in the germline V gene. The CDR3, as DNA: TGCGCCAGCAGCCAAGGGGAAACCCGGGGGGAGCAGTACTTC. Translated, it gives CASSQGETRGEQYF.

This chain links TRBV27 with TRBJ2-5; tentatively, D is TRBD1 (5 bases). With 6 bases removed from V and 1 base from J, the gap between germline ends came to 12 bases. The CDR3 consists of 14 residues. Germline V gives CDR1 MNHEY, CDR2 SMNVEV (reference sequence). Here the CDR3 reads CASSPWGSQETQYF. In nucleotides, the CDR3 is TGTGCCAGCAGCCCTTGGGGCTCCCAAGAGACCCAGTACTTC.

V gene TRBV7-3 combines with J gene TRBJ2-2; the match to TRBD2 covers 8 bases. From germline, CDR1 is SGHTA and CDR2 FQGTGA. The V segment lost 4 bases and the J segment 6 bases; nucleotides outside the gene matches: 13. This CDR3 region has 17 residues. In DNA form, the CDR3 reads TGTGCCAGCAGCTCCGAAACCACGGGGGGGCCTCCCGGGGAGCTGTTTTTT. This codes for CASSSETTGGPPGELFF.

This chain joins TRBV5-4 and TRBJ2-3, with 13 bases fitting TRBD2. The CDR3 covers 16 residues. Losses at the gene ends were 4 bases for V and 12 bases for J; bases not matched to a gene: 14. Germline V gene lookup returns CDR1 SGHNT and CDR2 YYREEE (reference sequence). The CDR3 spells CASSIGLAGDTNHQYF. For the CDR3, the DNA is TGTGCCAGCAGCATCGGACTAGCGGGGGACACAAATCATCAGTATTTT.

The J gene is TRBJ2-7, the V gene TRBV10-3; 10 positions match TRBD1. Germline assignment: CDR1 ENHRY and CDR2 SYGVKD. V lost 8 bases to trimming and J lost 7 bases; unmatched junction nucleotides: 5. This CDR3 region has 12 residues. The CDR3 sequence: CAIEDRGEEQYF. The CDR3 nucleotides are TGTGCCATCGAGGACAGGGGGGAAGAGCAGTACTTC.

The CDR3 DNA sequence: TGCAGCGTTGAATTGACAGACTACAATGAGCAGTTCTTC. This gives the protein CSVELTDYNEQFF. The V and J genes are TRBV29-1 and TRBJ2-1; a possible D gene is TRBD1 (5 bases). The CDR3 has 13 residues. Deletions cut 2 bases from V and 3 bases from J, with 8 bases between. Germline CDR1 reads SQVTM; CDR2 reads ANQGSEA.

The chain recombines TRBV7-8 with TRBJ2-7; 7 nucleotides match TRBD1. Per germline, CDR1 SGHVS and CDR2 FQNEAQ. The CDR3 has 13 residues. V shed 9 bases and J 1 base; nucleotides not matched to a gene: 6. The CDR3 DNA sequence: TGTGCCAGTTCGGGACAGTCTTCCTACGAGCAGTACTTC. Residues: CASSGQSSYEQYF. Drawing the rest from reference TRBV7-8 and TRBJ2-7, the complete variable domain is GAGVSQSPRYKVAKRGQDVALRCDPISGHVSLFWYQQALGQGPEFLTYFQNEAQLDKSGLPSDRFFAERPEGSVSTLKIQRTQQEDSAVYLCASSGQSSYEQYFGPGTRLTVT.

The CDR3 region is CASSQSDQTLQETQYF. DNA of the CDR3: TGCGCCAGCAGTCAATCGGATCAGACCCTTCAAGAGACCCAGTACTTC. The chain is built from TRBV23-1 and TRBJ2-5; D gene ambiguous. TRBV23-1 is recorded as an ORF, its role being uncertain. Trimming stripped 0 bases from V and 2 bases from J, with 13 bases between. The CDR3 is 16 residues long.

The chain uses TRBV28 and TRBJ2-2; 11 bases line up with TRBD2. The CDR3 is 16 residues long. Germline V gene data show CDR1 as MDHEN and CDR2 as SYDVKM. V was clipped by 5 bases and J by 5 bases; unmatched bases: 7. The CDR3 nucleotides are TGTGCCAGCAGTCCAGTAGCGGGAGGGGGAACCGGGGAGCTGTTTTTT. It specifies CASSPVAGGGTGELFF. The variable domain in full, completed from reference TRBV28 and TRBJ2-2, reads DVKVTQSSRYLVKRTGEKVFLECVQDMDHENMFWYRQDPGLGLRLIYFSYDVKMKEKGDIPEGYSVSREKKERFSLILESASTNQTSMYLCASSPVAGGGTGELFFGEGSRLTVL.

This chain connects TRBV30 to TRBJ2-2; D unclear. The V end lost 0 bases, the J end lost 2 bases, and 7 bases lay between the germline ends. Germline V gene lookup returns CDR1 GTSNPN and CDR2 SVGIG (reference sequence). This CDR3 is built from 14 residues. The CDR3, as DNA: TGTGCCTGGAGTGTTATCGGTAACACCGGGGAGCTGTTTTTT. This encodes CAWSVIGNTGELFF.

This clone was observed a few times. V and J are TRBV11-2 and TRBJ2-1; no clear D. This CDR3 has 12 amino acids. CDR1 is SGHAT and CDR2 is FQNNGV in the germline V gene. Trimming shortened V by 4 bases and J by 9 bases, and 10 bases separated the two germline ends. The CDR3: CASSYSGAEQFF. The CDR3 DNA follows: TGTGCCAGCAGCTACTCGGGCGCTGAGCAGTTCTTC.

The rearrangement links TRBV7-8 to TRBJ2-4, with D maybe TRBD2 (6 bases). Germline V lookup: CDR1 SGHVS, CDR2 FQNEAQ. V was cut by 1 base and J by 6 bases, with 25 bases left in between. The CDR3 is 19 amino acids. CDR3 bases: TGTGCCAGCAGCTTAGGGGGCTGGGACCATAGCGGAGGAGGAAACATTCAGTACTTC. Translation: CASSLGGWDHSGGGNIQYF.

This clone was seen just once. This sequence joins TRBV13 and TRBJ2-7; the D gene could be TRBD1 or TRBD2 (6 bases each). The DNA end favors TRBJ2-5, so the J call may be wrong. This CDR3 region has 14 residues. The germline V gene has CDR1 PRHDT and CDR2 FYEKMQ (reference sequence). The CDR3 loop is CASSFGGGGGTQYF. In DNA, the CDR3 is TGTGCCAGCAGCTTCGGAGGGGGAGGTGGGACCCAGTACTTC.

This chain links TRBV7-9 with TRBJ2-5; 10 nucleotides agree with TRBD1. CDR3 size: 16 residues. Germline CDR1 and CDR2: SEHNR and FQNEAQ (reference sequence). V was clipped by 5 bases and J by 0 bases; unmatched bases: 6. The CDR3 spells CASSEGQGFDQETQYF. As DNA, the CDR3 is TGTGCCAGCAGCGAGGGACAGGGGTTTGACCAAGAGACCCAGTACTTC.